This TCR beta chain was obtained from a study of T cell repertoires in cytomegalovirus infection. Study-level background: From public TCR beta signatures came an indication of both CMV infection and matching HLA type.

From germline, CDR1 is MDHEN and CDR2 SYDVKM. J gave up 4 bases and V 3 bases, and 9 bases lay outside the gene matches. The CDR3 has 18 residues. Note on this clonotype: Its specificity is unknown.

Using its own MiXCR run on the reads, TCRdb lists one record per CDR3 protein. The profile shows about 160,000 distinct CDR3 sequences, less than 25% of them singletons. The gene calls are TRBV28 and TRBJ1-6, with TRBD1 matching 10 bases. The TCR originated in a human donor in good health (CMV status not recorded). Some clones in this sample may be carry-over from other donors' samples. The sample consisted of CD8+ T cells from cultured PBMCs, taken from culture after CMV antigen stimulation. The CDR3 loop reads CASSFVRTGGWYNSPLHF. The CDR3 bases are TGTGCCAGCAGTTTTGTCCGGACAGGGGGGTGGTATAATTCACCCCTCCACTTT.